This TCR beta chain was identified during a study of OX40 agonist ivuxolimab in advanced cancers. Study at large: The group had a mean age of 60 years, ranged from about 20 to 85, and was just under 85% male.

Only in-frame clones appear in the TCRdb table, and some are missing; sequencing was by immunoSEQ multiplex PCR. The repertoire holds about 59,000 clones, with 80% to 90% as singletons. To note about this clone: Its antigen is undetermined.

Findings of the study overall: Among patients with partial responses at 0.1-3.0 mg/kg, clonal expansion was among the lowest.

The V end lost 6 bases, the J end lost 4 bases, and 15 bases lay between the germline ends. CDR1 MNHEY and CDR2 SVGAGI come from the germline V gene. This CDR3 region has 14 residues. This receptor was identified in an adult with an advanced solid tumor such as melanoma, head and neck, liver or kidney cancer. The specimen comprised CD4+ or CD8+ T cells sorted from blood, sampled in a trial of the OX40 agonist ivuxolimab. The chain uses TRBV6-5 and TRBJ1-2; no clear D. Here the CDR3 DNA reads TGTGCCAGCAGCCCTCAAAGGTCCCTCTATGGCTACACCTTC. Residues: CASSPQRSLYGYTF.